The source of this TCR beta chain is a study of technical replicates of blood from several donors. Sequencing used immunoSEQ multiplex PCR; TCRdb keeps in-frame clones, though not all of them. The sample has 84,000 or so clones, about 94% seen once. Germline loops: CDR1 SGHTA, CDR2 FQGTGA. Trimming cost V 4 bases and J 4 bases; bases outside gene matches: 17. This CDR3 region has 18 residues. The receptor was isolated from a human donor in good health. What was sequenced was T cells isolated from PBMCs. V gene TRBV7-3 combines with J gene TRBJ1-2; 8 bases match TRBD1. The CDR3 nucleotides read TGTGCCAGCAGCTCCAATAATAACCCGGGACAGGCTCTCTATGGCTACACCTTC. It codes for CASSSNNNPGQALYGYTF.